The 24 T cell receptor beta chains below were found in one sample sequenced in a study of breast tumors, draining lymph nodes, adjacent tissues. Breast cancer patients provided tissue from their axillary draining lymph nodes. TCRdb processed the multiplex PCR reads anew with MiXCR; each CDR3 protein has one entry. The sample consists of about 130,000 distinct CDR3 sequences, 15% to 20% of them appearing once. Sequenced sample: axillary lymph node tissue. These receptors originate from a female donor with breast cancer. Some clones in this sample may be carry-over from other donors' samples.

At least ten counts were recorded for this clonotype. This chain connects TRBV4-1 to TRBJ2-1; 7 bases agree with TRBD1. Germline lookup yields CDR1 MGHRA and CDR2 YSYEKL. Unmatched junction bases numbered 8, after V lost 1 base and J lost 8 bases. This CDR3 spans 15 amino acids. The CDR3 sequence is CASSQGQGRGDEQFF. In DNA, the CDR3 is TGCGCCAGCAGCCAAGGACAGGGTCGAGGCGATGAGCAGTTCTTC.

There are a few counts of this clonotype. The rearrangement links TRBV28 to TRBJ1-5, with D hard to call. V was cut by 5 bases and J by 8 bases, with 13 bases left in between. This CDR3 comprises 13 residues. Looked up from germline, CDR1 is MDHEN and CDR2 is SYDVKM. The CDR3 coding sequence is TGTGCCAGCAGTGGAGAGGGCAGGAAGCCCCAGCATTTT. Amino acids: CASSGEGRKPQHF.

A remark on this clonotype: A much more abundant neighbour one base away suggests this may be a read error. The chain carries TRBV9 and TRBJ2-3, with 12 bases lining up with TRBD2. V was pared by 0 bases and J by 2 bases, with 7 bases of the junction left unmatched. In germline, CDR1 is SGDLS, CDR2 YYNGEE. The CDR3 consists of 18 residues. CDR3 coding DNA: TGTGCCAGCAGCGTAGCCCCTAGCGGGAGGGCCGACACAGATACGCAGTATTTT. Translation: CASSVAPSGRADTDTQYF.

In this sample, this clonotype turned up many times. The rearrangement joins TRBV7-9 to TRBJ2-7; TRBD1 might be the D (5 bases). Germline loops: CDR1 SEHNR, CDR2 FQNEAQ (reference sequence). The V end was cut by 1 base, the J end by 3 bases, with 13 bases between. The CDR3 loop spans 15 amino acids. This CDR3 reads CASSLDQAGIYEQYF. The CDR3 DNA sequence: TGTGCCAGCAGCTTAGACCAGGCAGGGATCTACGAGCAGTACTTC.

This clonotype was observed many times. V is TRBV11-2 and J is TRBJ2-3, with D perhaps matching TRBD2 (5 bases). Germline V CDR1 and CDR2: SGHAT, FQNNGV. The CDR3 has 13 residues. Between the trimmed V and J ends, which lost 6 bases and 7 bases, there was a span of 14 bases. CDR3 nucleotide sequence: TGTGCCAGCAGGAGGGCCTCTAGCTATACGCAGTATTTT. Its protein product is CASRRASSYTQYF.

Worth noting for this clonotype: A read error is possible here, since a much larger clone lies one base away. This chain connects TRBV27 to TRBJ2-7, with 9 bases lining up with TRBD2. The V gene's germline CDR1 is MNHEY and CDR2 SMNVEV (reference sequence). The junction had 8 bases not matched to a gene; V was cut back by 5 bases and J by 6 bases. The CDR3 spans 14 residues. CDR3 DNA sequence: TGTGCCAGCAGTGGACTAGCGAGAGGGCCCGAGCAGTACTTC. It specifies CASSGLARGPEQYF.

Points on this clonotype: A much bigger clone sits one base away, suggesting this may be a read error. The V call is TRBV5-5, the J call TRBJ1-4, with 7 bases lining up with TRBD1. The CDR3 length is 16 residues. V was pared by 4 bases and J by 6 bases, with 12 bases of the junction left unmatched. Germline CDR1 SGHKS, CDR2 YYEKEE (reference sequence). CDR3 DNA: TGTGCCAGCAGCCTCAGCTGGGGACAGTATGATGAAAAACTGTTTTTT. Its protein product is CASSLSWGQYDEKLFF.

This clonotype came up many times. This chain joins TRBV19 and TRBJ2-7; D uncertain. This CDR3 is 14 amino acids long. Germline V CDR1 and CDR2: LNHDA, SQIVND (reference sequence). V gave up 10 bases and J gave up 4 bases, with 20 bases separating them. The CDR3 DNA reads as TGTGCCATCCCCGGCTGGCAGGAGTATTACGAGCAGTACTTC. Encoded protein: CAIPGWQEYYEQYF.

The chain is built from TRBV20-1 and TRBJ1-5, with D possibly TRBD1 on 5 matching bases. Germline V gene data show CDR1 as DFQATT and CDR2 as SNEGSKA (reference sequence). This CDR3 spans 13 amino acids. The ends were cut back, 7 bases at V and 2 bases at J, with 12 bases in the middle. This chain's CDR3 is CSVDLGGNQPQHF. DNA of the CDR3: TGCAGTGTAGATCTAGGGGGCAATCAGCCCCAGCATTTT.

Of note for this clonotype: A much larger clonotype is one base distant, so this may be a read error. The rearrangement uses TRBV25-1 and TRBJ1-4; 7 bases line up with TRBD1. This CDR3 comprises 14 residues. J was trimmed by 14 bases and V by 4 bases; bases with no gene match: 13. Germline V lookup: CDR1 MGHDK, CDR2 SYGVNS. The CDR3 region has the DNA TGTGCCAGCAGTGCCTCCGAGACAGGGAGTTGGCTGTTTTTT. Translating gives CASSASETGSWLFF.

Concerning this clonotype itself: Just one base apart from a much larger clone, this may be a read error. The chain employs TRBV19 and TRBJ1-4; no definite D call. Germline loops: CDR1 LNHDA, CDR2 SQIVND (reference sequence). The CDR3 consists of 15 residues. CDR3 nucleotide sequence: TGTGCCGGTAGTATTTCGCACAGATCAAATGAAAAACTGTTTTTT. Protein: CAGSISHRSNEKLFF.

This clonotype was recorded many times. The rearrangement joins TRBV7-2 to TRBJ2-5; 10 nucleotides match TRBD2. There are 16 residues in the CDR3. Germline values: CDR1 SGHTA, CDR2 FQGNSA. J was trimmed by 6 bases and V by 5 bases; bases with no gene match: 12. This CDR3 is CASSPRQRGGLKTQYF. In DNA, the CDR3 is TGTGCCAGCAGCCCCAGACAGCGGGGGGGCCTAAAGACCCAGTACTTC.

This clonotype was seen at least ten times. This chain links TRBV20-1 with TRBJ2-1; 11 positions agree with TRBD2. V was clipped by 2 bases and J by 3 bases; unmatched bases: 3. This CDR3 is 15 amino acids long. Germline loops: CDR1 DFQATT, CDR2 SNEGSKA (reference sequence). The CDR3, as DNA: TGCAGTGCTAGAATTAGCGGGAGGGTCTACAATGAGCAGTTCTTC. Its protein product is CSARISGRVYNEQFF.

On this clonotype itself: At one boundary the junction diverges from the germline segment, which might be a read error. CDR3 protein: CASSPSSYGQYF. In nucleotides, the CDR3 is TGTGCCAGCAGCCCTAGCTCCTACGGGCAGTACTTC. This chain links TRBV3-1 with TRBJ2-7; tentative D call: TRBD2 (5 bases). Per germline, CDR1 LGHDT and CDR2 YNNKEL (reference sequence). CDR3 length: 12 amino acids.

In its sample, this clonotype was seen many times. V gene TRBV2 combines with J gene TRBJ1-6; 10 bases map to TRBD1. The CDR3 length is 14 residues. Germline CDR1 reads SNHLY; CDR2 reads FYNNEI. The V and J ends lost 9 bases and 10 bases, in that order; junction bases with no gene match: 9. DNA of the CDR3: TGTGCCAGTAGTCGGGACAGGGGTTCATCACCCCTCCACTTT. As protein: CASSRDRGSSPLHF.

The chain is built from TRBV3-1 and TRBJ2-3; 12 bases fit TRBD2. The CDR3 runs to 17 residues. Trimming removed 2 bases from V and 3 bases from J; junction bases left unmatched: 6. Germline V gene lookup returns CDR1 LGHDT and CDR2 YNNKEL (reference sequence). The CDR3 protein is CASSQLAGGPVTDTQYF. The CDR3 DNA follows: TGTGCCAGCAGCCAACTAGCGGGAGGGCCGGTAACAGATACGCAGTATTTT.

The V call is TRBV7-8, the J call TRBJ1-5; 9 nucleotides agree with TRBD1. The length of the CDR3 is 15 residues. V shed 3 bases and J 3 bases; nucleotides not matched to a gene: 3. The germline V gene encodes CDR1 SGHVS and CDR2 FQNEAQ. CDR3 residues: CASSFGQGSNQPQHF. The CDR3 DNA sequence: TGTGCCAGCAGCTTTGGACAGGGGTCCAATCAGCCCCAGCATTTT.

This clonotype has a count of ten or more. The CDR3 protein is CASSTGTSQYNEQFF. In nucleotides, the CDR3 is TGTGCCAGTAGTACCGGGACTAGTCAATACAATGAGCAGTTCTTC. The chain joins TRBV19 to TRBJ2-1; 8 bases fit TRBD2. The CDR3 length is 15 residues. With 4 bases clipped from V and 4 bases from J, the junction kept 6 bases outside the gene matches. CDR1 is LNHDA and CDR2 is SQIVND in the germline V gene (reference sequence).

About this clonotype itself: This may stem from a read error, because a much larger clone lies one nucleotide away. V gene TRBV19 combines with J gene TRBJ2-7, with D hard to call. Germline V lookup: CDR1 LNHDA, CDR2 SQIVND (reference sequence). This CDR3 is built from 15 residues. V was shortened by 4 bases and J by 2 bases, with 15 bases between the two germline ends. CDR3 DNA sequence: TGTGCCAGTAGTAACCATAGCAGGACCCCCTACGAGCAGTACTTC. It encodes CASSNHSRTPYEQYF.

This clonotype was observed at least ten times. J is TRBJ1-2 and V is TRBV7-2; no definite D call. V was shortened by 1 base and J by 0 bases, with 9 bases between the two germline ends. The CDR3 is 15 residues long. The germline gives CDR1 SGHTA, CDR2 FQGNSA. This chain's CDR3 is CASSLGASPNYGYTF. The CDR3 DNA reads as TGTGCCAGCAGCTTAGGGGCATCGCCTAACTATGGCTACACCTTC.

This clonotype was seen at least ten times. CDR3 sequence: CASSQGDWGEQFF. Here the CDR3 DNA reads TGCGCCAGCAGCCAAGGGGATTGGGGTGAGCAGTTCTTC. The V gene is TRBV5-1, the J gene TRBJ2-1; D is possibly TRBD1 (5 bases). Germline loops: CDR1 SGHRS, CDR2 YFSETQ. CDR3 size: 13 residues. Trimming took off 4 bases at V and 9 bases at J, with 14 bases between the two ends. The variable domain in full, with the rest retrieved from reference TRBV5-1 and TRBJ2-1, is KAGVTQTPRYLIKTRGQQVTLSCSPISGHRSVSWYQQTPGQGLQFLFEYFSETQRNKGNFPGRFSGRQFSNSRSEMNVSTLELGDSALYLCASSQGDWGEQFFGPGTRLTVL.

This clonotype was detected many times. The CDR3 sequence: CSAIPGADEQYF. CDR3 bases: TGCAGTGCTATCCCAGGGGCCGACGAGCAGTACTTC. This chain connects TRBV20-1 to TRBJ2-7, with D possibly matching TRBD1 (6 bases). There are 12 residues in the CDR3. V lost 4 bases and J 5 bases, leaving 12 bases between the germline ends. Germline CDR1 DFQATT, CDR2 SNEGSKA (reference sequence).

This clonotype has ten or more counts. The chain combines TRBV4-1 with TRBJ2-3; 7 nucleotides line up with TRBD1. The germline V gene has CDR1 MGHRA and CDR2 YSYEKL. This CDR3 has 15 amino acids. The J segment lost 4 bases and the V segment lost 3 bases, leaving 7 bases of the junction unmatched. CDR3 nucleotides: TGCGCCAGCAGCCAGATCAGGGGGACCGCAGATACGCAGTATTTT. Translating gives CASSQIRGTADTQYF.

This clonotype was counted at least ten times. The chain recombines TRBV4-1 with TRBJ1-4; D possibly corresponds to TRBD1 (6 bases). V lost 4 bases and J lost 5, with 17 bases in between. The CDR3 spans 16 residues. CDR1 and CDR2 (germline): MGHRA, YSYEKL. The CDR3 coding sequence is TGCGCCAGCAGCCGGAGGACGGGGCAGGGGAATGAAAAACTGTTTTTT. This codes for CASSRRTGQGNEKLFF.